One sample yielded the 29 T cell receptor beta chains listed below, sequenced in a study of molecular identifiers for immune sequencing clone quantification. MiXCR was run by TCRdb on the PCR reads, yielding one entry per CDR3 protein. The sample has about 640,000 distinct CDR3 sequences, roughly 21% seen once. The sample consisted of naive CD8+ T cells from blood, with Jurkat cell RNA spiked in. Subset indicated: FACS-sorted CD8+CD4-CCR7+CD45RA+ naive T cells. The receptors originated from a human donor in good health. Some libraries in this study had Jurkat cell RNA spiked in.

This clonotype was found a few times. The chain carries TRBV30 and TRBJ2-2, with D tentatively TRBD1 or TRBD2 (6 bases each). Between the trimmed V and J ends, which lost 0 bases and 5 bases, there was a span of 19 bases. The CDR3 sequence is 17 residues long. Germline assignment: CDR1 GTSNPN and CDR2 SVGIG (reference sequence). The CDR3, as DNA: TGTGCCTGGAGTGTAGGTCCGGGGGCGGGATGGACCGGGGAGCTGTTTTTT. This gives the protein CAWSVGPGAGWTGELFF.

With respect to this clonotype: Since a much larger clone is just one base distant, this may be a read error. This sequence joins TRBV20-1 and TRBJ2-1; the D gene is possibly TRBD2 (6 bases). V dropped 7 bases and J dropped 5 bases, with 15 bases sitting between them. The germline V gene encodes CDR1 DFQATT and CDR2 SNEGSKA (reference sequence). The CDR3 sequence is 13 residues long. CDR3 sequence reads: CSVGDSLDNEQFF. The CDR3 DNA sequence: TGCAGTGTCGGGGACTCCCTGGACAATGAGCAGTTCTTC.

This clonotype showed up many times. This chain uses TRBV4-1 with TRBJ2-7; D gene unclear. V lost 5 bases to trimming and J lost 3 bases, with 11 bases between them. Germline CDR1 reads MGHRA; CDR2 reads YSYEKL. The CDR3 spans 13 residues. For the CDR3, the DNA is TGCGCCAGCAGCTCGGCGGAGCACTACGAGCAGTACTTC. The encoded protein is CASSSAEHYEQYF.

The rearrangement uses TRBV7-4 and TRBJ1-1, with D unclear. CDR1 SGHVT and CDR2 SQSDAQ come from the germline V gene. The CDR3 covers 15 residues. Here the CDR3 DNA reads TGTGCAAGAACCCACCAAATTGGGCTGAACACTGAAGCTTTCTTT. Translating it yields CARTHQIGLNTEAFF.

For this clonotype: Because the CDR3 is missing its conserved closing phenylalanine or tryptophan, this is likely a read error. J is TRBJ2-7 and V is TRBV11-2; 7 bases are shared with TRBD2. CDR1 and CDR2 (germline): SGHAT, FQNNGV. Trimming cost V 5 bases and J 2 bases; bases outside gene matches: 9. The CDR3 loop spans 15 amino acids. The CDR3 protein is CASSPRRGSAYEQYL. The CDR3, as DNA: TGTGCCAGCAGCCCCCGCCGCGGGAGTGCCTACGAGCAGTACCTC.

This clonotype occurred many times. This chain connects TRBV20-1 to TRBJ1-6; 8 positions agree with TRBD1. The CDR3 covers 13 residues. The V gene end was trimmed by 4 bases and the J gene end by 9 bases; junction bases not matched to a gene: 5. CDR1 and CDR2 from the germline V gene are DFQATT and SNEGSKA (reference sequence). This CDR3 is CSAKDRGSSPLHF. In DNA, the CDR3 is TGCAGTGCTAAAGACAGGGGTAGTTCACCCCTCCACTTT.

Ten or more counts support this clonotype. The chain links TRBV20-1 to TRBJ2-2; tentative D call: TRBD2 (5 bases). Germline CDR1 DFQATT, CDR2 SNEGSKA (reference sequence). The CDR3 runs 14 residues. V lost 0 bases to trimming and J lost 1 base, with 6 bases between them. The CDR3 DNA sequence: TGCAGTGCTAGAGATGGACTGAACACCGGGGAGCTGTTTTTT. This codes for CSARDGLNTGELFF.

Only a few counts were recorded for this clonotype. The chain carries TRBV4-1 and TRBJ2-2; the D gene is possibly TRBD1 (6 bases). V was trimmed by 2 bases and J by 2 bases, leaving 12 bases between them. Germline CDR1 is MGHRA and CDR2 is YSYEKL. The CDR3 totals 16 residues. The CDR3 region has the DNA TGCGCCAGCAGCCAAAAGGACAGAGGTAACACCGGGGAGCTGTTTTTT. This translates into CASSQKDRGNTGELFF.

The chain employs TRBV7-2 and TRBJ2-7; weak D call: TRBD1 (5 bases). CDR3 size: 14 residues. CDR1 is SGHTA, CDR2 FQGNSA, per germline. V lost 1 base, J lost 0 bases, and 7 bases lay in between. This CDR3 is CASSLDDSSYEQYF. In DNA form, the CDR3 reads TGTGCCAGCAGCTTAGACGACAGCTCCTACGAGCAGTACTTC.

This clonotype was picked up many times. The chain links TRBV27 to TRBJ1-5, with a possible D match to TRBD1 (5 bases). Germline V lookup: CDR1 MNHEY, CDR2 SMNVEV (reference sequence). The germline V and J ends were trimmed by 9 bases and 1 base, with 13 bases remaining between them. CDR3 length: 14 residues. Here the CDR3 reads CASSLGLSNQPQHF. The CDR3 bases are TGTGCCAGTAGTCTGGGGCTAAGCAATCAGCCCCAGCATTTT.

Turning to this clonotype: A single base separates this from a much larger clone, so it may be a read error. The gene calls are TRBV28 and TRBJ2-7; D is possibly TRBD2 (5 bases). The CDR3 contains 19 residues. Germline V gives CDR1 MDHEN, CDR2 SYDVKM. The CDR3 nucleotides are TGTGCCAGCAGTTTTACGTTAAGCACCCGGGGATGGGCGGGCTACGAGCAGTGCTTC. Translation: CASSFTLSTRGWAGYEQCF.

This clonotype was counted only a few times. The rearrangement uses TRBV19 and TRBJ2-2, with 8 bases matching TRBD2. Germline V lookup: CDR1 LNHDA, CDR2 SQIVND (reference sequence). J was trimmed by 4 bases and V by 10 bases; bases with no gene match: 11. This CDR3 has 15 amino acids. The CDR3 is CATSTGTRSTGELFF. In DNA form, the CDR3 reads TGTGCCACCTCAACCGGGACTAGATCCACCGGGGAGCTGTTTTTT.

With respect to this clonotype: This may arise from a read error, as a much more abundant clone is one base away. The chain uses TRBV7-2 and TRBJ2-1; D gene uncertain. The CDR3 covers 12 residues. Germline lookup yields CDR1 SGHTA and CDR2 FQGNSA. CDR3 DNA sequence: TGTGCCGGCAGCTTGTCAGGCCATGAGCAGTTCTTC. Translation: CAGSLSGHEQFF.

This clonotype was counted only a few times. A much more abundant neighbour one base away suggests this may be a read error. The V gene is TRBV7-9, the J gene TRBJ2-7; the D is unclear. With 4 bases removed from V and 3 bases from J, the gap between germline ends came to 4 bases. The CDR3 contains 11 residues. Germline V gene sequence: CDR1 SEHNR, CDR2 FQNEAQ (reference sequence). This chain's CDR3 is CASSWSYEQYF. The CDR3 bases are TGTGCCAGCAGCTGGAGCTACGAGCAGTACTTC.

A few counts support this clonotype. The CDR3 loop is CASSQRERGYNEQFF. CDR3 in DNA: TGTGCCAGCAGCCAGCGGGAGAGGGGCTACAATGAGCAGTTCTTC. The V and J genes are TRBV11-2 and TRBJ2-1; 8 bases match TRBD2. Germline values: CDR1 SGHAT, CDR2 FQNNGV. V dropped 5 bases and J dropped 3; count of bases not matched to a gene: 6. The CDR3 covers 15 residues.

The table lists this clonotype with many counts. The chain is built from TRBV6-5 and TRBJ2-7; perhaps D is TRBD1 or TRBD2 (5 bases each). The CDR3 contains 13 residues. V dropped 6 bases and J dropped 6 bases, with 15 bases sitting between them. The germline V gene encodes CDR1 MNHEY and CDR2 SVGAGI. The CDR3 here is CASSPRVEGEQYF. CDR3 in DNA: TGTGCCAGCAGCCCCAGGGTTGAGGGCGAGCAGTACTTC.

This chain uses TRBV14 with TRBJ2-7; weak D call: TRBD1 (5 bases). The V gene lost 0 bases and the J gene lost 4 bases, with 16 bases spanning the gap. Germline assignment: CDR1 SGHDN and CDR2 FVKESK. The length of the CDR3 is 16 residues. The CDR3 is CASSQDVGQGRYEQYF. Here the CDR3 DNA reads TGTGCCAGCAGCCAAGATGTCGGCCAGGGTCGGTACGAGCAGTACTTC. Supplemented by reference TRBV14 and TRBJ2-7, the full variable domain reads EAGVTQFPSHSVIEKGQTVTLRCDPISGHDNLYWYRRVMGKEIKFLLHFVKESKQDESGMPNNRFLAERTGGTYSTLKVQPAELEDSGVYFCASSQDVGQGRYEQYFGPGTRLTVT.

Details on this clonotype: Germline is not matched at one junction end, which may reflect a read error. This CDR3 reads CTSSQEAGGPETQYF. DNA of the CDR3: TGTACCAGCAGTCAAGAAGCGGGAGGGCCGGAGACCCAGTACTTC. The V call is TRBV27, the J call TRBJ2-5; 10 bases fit TRBD2. Germline loops: CDR1 MNHEY, CDR2 SMNVEV (reference sequence). This CDR3 comprises 15 residues.

This clonotype has at least ten counts. The gene calls are TRBV5-4 and TRBJ2-3, with 9 bases matching TRBD1. The J segment lost 3 bases and the V segment lost 3 bases, leaving 5 bases of the junction unmatched. This CDR3 contains 15 residues. In germline, CDR1 is SGHNT, CDR2 YYREEE (reference sequence). In DNA, the CDR3 is TGTGCCAGCAGCTACGGGACAGGGTCGACAGATACGCAGTATTTT. Protein sequence: CASSYGTGSTDTQYF.

Points on this clonotype: A junction end diverges from the germline sequence, so it may reflect a read error. The rearrangement links TRBV7-6 to TRBJ2-2; tentatively, D is TRBD2 (6 bases). CDR3 length equals 15 residues. Germline values: CDR1 SGHVS, CDR2 FNYEAQ. The CDR3: CAINFRLANTEELFF. The CDR3 region has the DNA TGTGCCATCAATTTTAGGCTAGCGAACACCGAGGAGCTGTTTTTT.

This clonotype was observed many times. The gene calls are TRBV27 and TRBJ1-1; unclear D gene. This CDR3 has 14 residues. Trimming cost V 6 bases and J 0 bases, with 11 bases left between them. The germline V gene encodes CDR1 MNHEY and CDR2 SMNVEV (reference sequence). CDR3 sequence: CASSHQTLNTEAFF. The CDR3 DNA follows: TGTGCCAGCAGCCATCAGACACTGAACACTGAAGCTTTCTTT.

This clonotype was counted ten times or more. This chain links TRBV29-1 with TRBJ1-1; TRBD1 might be the D (6 bases). The CDR3 extends over 13 amino acids. Trimming took off 3 bases at V and 7 bases at J, with 15 bases between the two ends. Per germline, CDR1 SQVTM and CDR2 ANQGSEA. CDR3 loop: CSVEGQGTFEAFF. CDR3 DNA: TGCAGCGTTGAGGGGCAGGGGACTTTTGAAGCTTTCTTT.

This clonotype came up many times. The chain carries TRBV6-6 and TRBJ2-7; D gene unclear. V lost 0 bases and J lost 4, with 13 bases in between. The length of the CDR3 is 15 residues. Per the germline V gene, CDR1 is MNHNY and CDR2 is SVGAGI (reference sequence). Here the CDR3 reads CASSYSDGQSYEQYF. CDR3 nucleotides: TGTGCCAGCAGTTACTCGGACGGTCAGTCTTACGAGCAGTACTTC.

This clonotype showed up just a few times. V usage is TRBV27 and J usage is TRBJ2-2, with 8 bases identical to TRBD1. Germline V CDR1 and CDR2: MNHEY, SMNVEV (reference sequence). This CDR3 contains 16 residues. The V segment lost 0 bases and the J segment 4 bases; nucleotides outside the gene matches: 4. CDR3 sequence reads: CASSLSGQGPTGELFF. CDR3 coding DNA: TGTGCCAGCAGTTTATCTGGACAGGGACCCACCGGGGAGCTGTTTTTT.

In nucleotides, the CDR3 is TGTGCCAGCTTTCAGGGGAACACTGAAGCTTTCTTT. Protein sequence: CASFQGNTEAFF. The chain links TRBV18 to TRBJ1-1; perhaps TRBD1 as D (5 bases). Germline assignment: CDR1 KGHSH and CDR2 LQKENI. The CDR3 length is 12 residues. Trimming took 7 bases from V and 1 from J, leaving 7 bases between them.

On this clonotype: A much larger clone is a single base away; this may be a read error. The chain couples TRBV27 to TRBJ1-1; TRBD1 matches at 8 bases. Germline assignment: CDR1 MNHEY and CDR2 SMNVEV (reference sequence). The CDR3 spans 15 residues. Here the CDR3 DNA reads TGTGCCAGCAGTCTCCGGACAGGGCCTGTGGCTGAAGCTATCTTT. Translated: CASSLRTGPVAEAIF.

The sample holds a few counts of this clonotype. The chain joins TRBV9 to TRBJ2-3, with D tentatively TRBD2 (6 bases). In germline, CDR1 is SGDLS, CDR2 YYNGEE. This CDR3 spans 16 amino acids. V gave up 2 bases and J gave up 5 bases, with 18 bases separating them. DNA for the CDR3: TGTGCCAGCAGCGTGGCCGGGACTGAATTCGGAGATACGCAGTATTTT. Translated: CASSVAGTEFGDTQYF.

There are many counts of this clonotype. The rearrangement joins TRBV29-1 to TRBJ2-3, with D uncertain. The CDR3 is 14 amino acids. Deletions cut 8 bases from V and 7 bases from J, with 22 bases between. Germline CDR1 SQVTM, CDR2 ANQGSEA. The CDR3 DNA reads TGCAGCTGCCCGACCCTAGAGAGCCCGAATACGCAGTATTTT. Translation: CSCPTLESPNTQYF.

Many counts were recorded for this clonotype. The chain has TRBV15 and TRBJ2-3; TRBD2 matches 9 bases. This CDR3 contains 17 residues. V lost 0 bases and J lost 2; bases outside the gene matches: 6. Per the germline V gene, CDR1 is LNHNV and CDR2 is YYDKDF (reference sequence). The CDR3 here is CATSRDWLAGPTDTQYF. The CDR3, as DNA: TGTGCCACCAGCAGAGATTGGCTAGCGGGACCCACAGATACGCAGTATTTT. Full variable domain (remainder filled in from reference TRBV15 and TRBJ2-3): DAMVIQNPRYQVTQFGKPVTLSCSQTLNHNVMYWYQQKSSQAPKLLFHYYDKDFNNEADTPDNFQSRRPNTSFCFLDIRSPGLGDTAMYLCATSRDWLAGPTDTQYFGPGTRLTVL.